A single sample gave rise to the 16 T cell receptor beta chains below, sequenced in a study of blood T cell repertoires in COVID-19. Clones were sequenced by immunoSEQ multiplex PCR, and TCRdb holds only the in-frame ones, with some missing. Among fewer than 200,000 clones listed, 85% to 90% were seen once. What was sequenced was peripheral blood. These receptors came from a woman aged 80 or over with COVID-19, enrolled during active disease.

This clone was detected only a few times. The chain carries TRBV4-3 and TRBJ2-3, with 9 bases that match TRBD1. The germline V gene has CDR1 LGHNA and CDR2 YSLEER. Trimming at V came to 1 base and at J to 3 bases, leaving 8 bases not matched to a gene. The CDR3 consists of 17 residues. The CDR3 here is CASSQGAGTGWTDTQYF. The CDR3 coding sequence is TGCGCCAGCAGCCAAGGGGCCGGGACAGGGTGGACAGATACGCAGTATTTT.

The chain recombines TRBV12-5 with TRBJ1-3, with 7 bases fitting TRBD1. The CDR3 has 15 amino acids. From germline, CDR1 is LGHNT and CDR2 FRNRAP. V shed 1 base, J shed 4 bases, and the junction held 4 bases outside the gene matches. The CDR3 sequence: CASGLGQGGGNTIYF. The CDR3 coding sequence is TGTGCTAGTGGTTTGGGACAGGGAGGAGGAAACACCATATATTTT.

The gene calls are TRBV4-2 and TRBJ2-7; 7 bases agree with TRBD2. CDR1 and CDR2 from the germline V gene are LGHNA and YNFKEQ. V shed 2 bases and J 5 bases; nucleotides not matched to a gene: 6. CDR3 size: 14 residues. This chain's CDR3 is CASSQRAGADEQYF. The CDR3 coding sequence is TGTGCCAGCAGCCAACGGGCGGGAGCGGACGAGCAGTACTTC.

The rearrangement uses TRBV6-6 and TRBJ1-1, with D possibly matching TRBD1 (5 bases). V was clipped by 0 bases and J by 9 bases, with 8 bases between them. Germline CDR1 and CDR2: MNHNY and SVGAGI (reference sequence). The CDR3 has 12 amino acids. The CDR3 region is CASSYSGEKAFF. The CDR3 DNA reads TGTGCCAGCAGTTACTCAGGGGAAAAAGCTTTCTTT.

The gene calls are TRBV14 and TRBJ1-1; maybe TRBD1 (6 bases). V lost 3 bases to trimming and J lost 1 base, with 9 bases between them. Germline-derived CDR1 and CDR2 are SGHDN and FVKESK. The CDR3 has 14 amino acids. The CDR3 bases are TGTGCCAGCAGCCAGCGGACAGAGAACACTGAAGCTTTCTTT. Its translation: CASSQRTENTEAFF.

This clone was seen just once. The V and J genes are TRBV11-2 and TRBJ2-1; 8 bases are shared with TRBD1. The CDR3 loop spans 17 amino acids. CDR1 and CDR2 (germline): SGHAT, FQNNGV. The junction had 8 bases not matched to a gene; V was cut back by 2 bases and J by 2 bases. CDR3 sequence reads: CASSLTRTGIPYNEQFF. In nucleotides, the CDR3 is TGTGCCAGCAGCTTAACGAGGACAGGGATCCCCTACAATGAGCAGTTCTTC.

The chain employs TRBV5-1 and TRBJ1-5; unclear D gene. V was clipped by 4 bases and J by 6 bases, with 14 bases between them. There are 14 residues in the CDR3. CDR1 SGHRS and CDR2 YFSETQ come from the germline V gene. CDR3 region: CASSHGGLGQPQHF. The CDR3 DNA is TGCGCCAGCAGCCATGGAGGGTTAGGTCAGCCCCAGCATTTT.

The genes are TRBV3-1 (or the pseudogene TRBV3-2) and TRBJ1-5; D possibly corresponds to TRBD1 (5 bases). Per germline, CDR1 LGHDT and CDR2 YNNKEL (reference sequence). The CDR3 covers 15 residues. V lost 4 bases, J lost 0 bases, and 10 bases lay in between. Here the CDR3 DNA reads TGTGCCAGCAGCCTAACAGGATATAGCAATCAGCCCCAGCATTTT. It is translated as CASSLTGYSNQPQHF.

The CDR3 region is CASSLSRGEQYF. The CDR3 DNA sequence: TGTGCCAGCAGTCTTTCCCGGGGCGAGCAGTACTTC. The chain carries TRBV28 and TRBJ2-7; D may be TRBD2 (5 bases). Germline CDR1 MDHEN, CDR2 SYDVKM. The CDR3 is 12 amino acids. Trimming took off 5 bases at V and 6 bases at J, with 11 bases between the two ends. The full variable domain, with the rest looked up from reference TRBV28 and TRBJ2-7, is DVKVTQSSRYLVKRTGEKVFLECVQDMDHENMFWYRQDPGLGLRLIYFSYDVKMKEKGDIPEGYSVSREKKERFSLILESASTNQTSMYLCASSLSRGEQYFGPGTRLTVT.

This clone was observed a few times. The genes are TRBV11-2 and TRBJ2-1; tentative D call: TRBD2 (6 bases). CDR1 is SGHAT, CDR2 FQNNGV, per germline. V lost 8 bases, J lost 4 bases, and 15 bases lay in between. The length of the CDR3 is 14 residues. This chain's CDR3 is CASSWGGIYNEQFF. The CDR3 DNA follows: TGTGCCAGCTCGTGGGGCGGGATTTACAATGAGCAGTTCTTC.

This clone has only one observation. The chain combines TRBV19 with TRBJ1-1; D might be TRBD1 (6 bases). The CDR3 length is 14 residues. The V end was cut by 2 bases, the J end by 7 bases, with 14 bases between. Germline values: CDR1 LNHDA, CDR2 SQIVND (reference sequence). The CDR3 reads CASSISQGIFEAFF. The CDR3 region has the DNA TGTGCCAGTAGTATAAGCCAGGGGATTTTTGAAGCTTTCTTT. Full variable domain (rest looked up from reference TRBV19 and TRBJ1-1): DGGITQSPKYLFRKEGQNVTLSCEQNLNHDAMYWYRQDPGQGLRLIYYSQIVNDFQKGDIAEGYSVSREKKESFPLTVTSAQKNPTAFYLCASSISQGIFEAFFGQGTRLTVV.

V is TRBV19 and J is TRBJ1-5, with D possibly matching TRBD1 (6 bases). Trimming took 5 bases from V and 0 from J, leaving 8 bases between them. This CDR3 has 14 amino acids. Germline V gene lookup returns CDR1 LNHDA and CDR2 SQIVND (reference sequence). The CDR3 here is CASSRDNSNQPQHF. For the CDR3, the DNA is TGTGCCAGTAGTCGGGACAATAGCAATCAGCCCCAGCATTTT. The full variable domain, completed using reference TRBV19 and TRBJ1-5, is DGGITQSPKYLFRKEGQNVTLSCEQNLNHDAMYWYRQDPGQGLRLIYYSQIVNDFQKGDIAEGYSVSREKKESFPLTVTSAQKNPTAFYLCASSRDNSNQPQHFGDGTRLSIL.

The chain has TRBV4-3 and TRBJ2-1; TRBD2 agrees at 10 bases. The CDR3 spans 14 residues. V trimming: 0 bases; J trimming: 9 bases; junction bases outside the gene matches: 2. Per germline, CDR1 LGHNA and CDR2 YSLEER. CDR3 sequence reads: CASSQELAGGEQFF. The DNA for the CDR3 is TGCGCCAGCAGCCAAGAATTAGCGGGGGGTGAGCAGTTCTTC.

This chain links TRBV2 with TRBJ1-6; D not certain. The V gene lost 5 bases and the J gene lost 5 bases, with 13 bases spanning the gap. This CDR3 has 15 amino acids. Germline V gene lookup returns CDR1 SNHLY and CDR2 FYNNEI. The CDR3 protein is CASSLRVPNNSPLHF. The DNA of the CDR3 is TGTGCCAGCAGTCTCCGGGTCCCTAATAATTCACCCCTCCACTTT.

This sequence joins TRBV11-3 and TRBJ2-5, with 9 bases lining up with TRBD1. The CDR3 covers 18 residues. CDR1 SGHNT and CDR2 YENEEA come from the germline V gene. V dropped 0 bases and J dropped 0; count of bases not matched to a gene: 8. The CDR3 bases are TGTGCCAGCAGCTTAGAGTATGGGACAGGGACCCACCAAGAGACCCAGTACTTC. Translating it yields CASSLEYGTGTHQETQYF.

The genes are TRBV5-1 and TRBJ2-3; D call uncertain. CDR3 length: 13 amino acids. The germline V and J ends were trimmed by 7 bases and 0 bases, with 9 bases remaining between them. Germline V gene data show CDR1 as SGHRS and CDR2 as YFSETQ. The CDR3 nucleotides read TGCGCCAGCCGCCCCGCGAGCACAGATACGCAGTATTTT. Translating gives CASRPASTDTQYF.